This record looks at one TCR beta chain sequence and its context. Its specificity is not known. The use of a sample-barcoded 5' primer and a J-beta primer mix characterized a second PCR of roughly 7 to 12 cycles. Every cDNA was tagged by a template-switch adaptor with 12 random nucleotides. MiXCR, applied by TCRdb to the 5' RACE reads, yields one record per CDR3 protein. Among about 670,000 distinct CDR3 sequences listed, around 41% were seen once. From germline, CDR1 is SGHTA and CDR2 FQGNSA. This CDR3 is 16 amino acids long. After removal of 5 bases from V and 6 bases from J, the junction contained 8 bases not matched to a gene. Donors were systemically healthy Caucasian individuals from Russia aged roughly 6 to 100 years. The data derive from a study of blood T cells in healthy people across ages. Whole-study context: Per two T cells, about one barcoded beta molecule was captured through template switching.

General study points: With age, beta diversity per million T cells declined roughly linearly, significantly by 40 to 50.

This chain joins TRBV7-2 and TRBJ1-5, with 12 positions matching TRBD1. The clonotype comes from a man older than 75 in good health. Sequenced: blood. CDR3 loop: CASSLTGTGGVQPQHF. The CDR3 bases are TGTGCCAGCAGCCTTACCGGGACAGGGGGCGTTCAGCCCCAGCATTTT.